This T cell receptor beta chain was recorded in a study of regulatory T cells in long-lasting Graves disease. Study-level points and caveats: Newly diagnosed Graves' patients exceeded persistent ones in TCR diversity. Persistent patients shared more public clonotypes (about 2,700) than new patients (roughly 1,000).

The sample's time point: newly diagnosed GD, antithyroid drugs for less than 3 months. There was RNA extracted from PBMCs, and the TCR library was made from it. This clonotype was picked up many times. Its antigen is undetermined. Relying on iRepertoire HTBI primers and Arm-PCR of CDR3 regions, the team built TCR beta libraries. TCRdb passed the multiplex PCR reads through MiXCR, listing each CDR3 protein once. The sample holds 530,000 or so distinct CDR3 sequences, approximately 12% seen once. The CDR3 extends over 15 amino acids. Trimming at V came to 4 bases and at J to 3 bases, leaving 9 bases not matched to a gene. Germline V gene data show CDR1 as SGHAT and CDR2 as FQNNGV. In addition, the sample was reused for a study of T cells in Graves' hyperthyroidism and ophthalmopathy. Turning to that study: Each diagnosis drew on symptoms, thyroxine, TRAb, thyroid ultrasound and orbital computed tomography findings. The study used the HTBI primer set for a first-round RT-PCR of the TCR CDR3.

This TCR was sampled from a man in his thirties or forties with Graves disease. The chain couples TRBV11-2 to TRBJ2-7; 7 nucleotides match TRBD2. The source material was peripheral blood mononuclear cells (PBMCs), sampled at new diagnosis, from a patient treated with antithyroid drugs. CDR3 sequence reads: CASSSLRDYHYEQYF. The CDR3 bases are TGTGCCAGCAGCTCCCTCCGGGACTATCACTACGAGCAGTACTTC.